A single sample is the source of the 31 T cell receptor beta chains below, sequenced in a study of human T cells and chemical hapten exposure. TCRdb processed the RACE reads anew with MiXCR; each CDR3 protein has one entry. Among 30,000 to 40,000 distinct CDR3 sequences listed, approximately 7.6% were seen once. The sample's time point: pre-sensitization, week 0. The treatment denotes: therapeutic diphenylcyclopropenone sensitization with weekly scalp DPC. Sequenced material: whole blood, taken in connection with sensitization to the hapten diphenylcyclopropenone (DPC). These TCRs come from a woman between 50 and 59 years old with alopecia areata. Some clones in this sample may be carry-over from other donors' samples.

There are many counts of this clonotype. The chain is built from TRBV29-1 and TRBJ1-1, with D possibly matching TRBD1 (6 bases). The germline V and J ends were trimmed by 4 bases and 4 bases, with 13 bases remaining between them. The CDR3 is 13 residues long. Germline V gives CDR1 SQVTM, CDR2 ANQGSEA. CDR3 coding DNA: TGCAGCGTTGGGGCAAGGGGGGCCACTGAAGCTTTCTTT. Its protein is CSVGARGATEAFF.

The CDR3 loop reads CASSRDRGEQYF. For the CDR3, the DNA is TGTGCCAGCAGTCGGGACAGGGGCGAGCAGTACTTC. V and J are TRBV7-6 and TRBJ2-7; 10 nucleotides line up with TRBD1. The CDR3 contains 12 residues. V dropped 6 bases and J dropped 6; count of bases not matched to a gene: 2. Germline CDR1 is SGHVS and CDR2 is FNYEAQ. The complete variable domain, with remaining parts taken from reference TRBV7-6 and TRBJ2-7, reads GAGVSQSPRYKVTKRGQDVALRCDPISGHVSLYWYRQALGQGPEFLTYFNYEAQQDKSGLPNDRFSAERPEGSISTLTIQRTEQRDSAMYRCASSRDRGEQYFGPGTRLTVT.

The chain joins TRBV28 to TRBJ2-4; the D gene is possibly TRBD2 (5 bases). This CDR3 spans 12 amino acids. Deletions cut 1 base from V and 8 bases from J, with 6 bases between. Germline assignment: CDR1 MDHEN and CDR2 SYDVKM. This CDR3 is CASSLLEDIQYF. The CDR3, as DNA: TGTGCCAGCAGTTTATTGGAGGACATTCAGTACTTC.

This CDR3 reads CASSPRLLSYEQYF. The DNA for the CDR3 is TGTGCCAGCAGCCCTCGACTCCTCTCCTACGAGCAGTACTTC. The chain has TRBV12-1 and TRBJ2-7. TRBV12-1 is a documented pseudogene. The CDR3 length is 14 residues.

This rearrangement joins TRBV11-1 to TRBJ2-4, with 8 bases identical to TRBD1. The CDR3 contains 15 residues. The V segment lost 3 bases and the J segment 1 base; nucleotides outside the gene matches: 2. CDR1 and CDR2 from the germline V gene are SGHAT and FQDESV (reference sequence). The chain's CDR3 is CASSLDRVAKNIQYF. As DNA, the CDR3 is TGTGCCAGCAGCTTGGACAGGGTTGCCAAAAACATTCAGTACTTC.

This clonotype has ten or more counts. This chain uses TRBV3-2 with TRBJ1-5; TRBD1 was called by the table and not checked on the DNA. TRBV3-2 is designated a pseudogene. The CDR3 runs to 11 residues. In DNA form, the CDR3 reads TGTGACTTCCCGGGGAATCAGCCCCAGCATTTT. It is translated as CDFPGNQPQHF.

This clonotype has a handful of counts. The rearrangement links TRBV28 to TRBJ2-3; D gene uncertain. The CDR3 consists of 12 residues. The germline V and J ends were trimmed by 6 bases and 8 bases, with 12 bases remaining between them. Per germline, CDR1 MDHEN and CDR2 SYDVKM. The CDR3 loop is CASSLLIGTQYF. CDR3 DNA: TGTGCCAGCAGCCTTCTGATAGGTACGCAGTATTTT.

There are many counts of this clonotype. The CDR3 DNA follows: TGTGCCAGCAGCTCAACACGTAACACCGGGGAGCTGTTTTTT. This translates into CASSSTRNTGELFF. The V gene is TRBV7-8, the J gene TRBJ2-2; no firm D call. The CDR3 has 14 residues. V lost 4 bases, J lost 2 bases, and 8 bases lay in between. Looked up from germline, CDR1 is SGHVS and CDR2 is FQNEAQ.

This chain joins TRBV2 and TRBJ2-3, with D maybe TRBD2 (5 bases). The CDR3 totals 15 residues. V was trimmed by 4 bases and J by 0 bases, leaving 11 bases between them. Germline V lookup: CDR1 SNHLY, CDR2 FYNNEI. The CDR3 coding sequence is TGTGCCAGCAGTGGACTGGACTCTAGCACAGATACGCAGTATTTT. Translated, it gives CASSGLDSSTDTQYF.

This clonotype was counted many times. V and J are TRBV7-9 and TRBJ1-2, with 12 bases lining up with TRBD1. The CDR3 length is 17 residues. With 2 bases clipped from V and 6 bases from J, the junction kept 10 bases outside the gene matches. Looked up from germline, CDR1 is SEHNR and CDR2 is FQNEAQ (reference sequence). The DNA for the CDR3 is TGTGCCAGCAGCTTAATTTTCGGGACAGGGGGCGCGAATGGCTACACCTTC. Amino acid sequence: CASSLIFGTGGANGYTF.

The sample holds many counts of this clonotype. The CDR3 reads CASSYRERPYEQYF. The CDR3 region has the DNA TGTGCCAGCAGTTACAGGGAACGGCCATACGAGCAGTACTTC. The chain uses TRBV6-2 or TRBV6-3 and TRBJ2-7; D unclear. Trimming took 2 bases from V and 4 from J, leaving 12 bases between them. Germline V gene lookup returns CDR1 MNHEY and CDR2 SVGEGT. The CDR3 totals 14 residues.

The gene calls are TRBV12-3 or TRBV12-4 and TRBJ2-6, with 7 positions matching TRBD1. J lost 0 bases, V lost 3 bases, and 8 bases had no gene match. The CDR3 loop spans 18 amino acids. DNA for the CDR3: TGTGCCAGCAGTTTGAGACAGGGCGCCAGCTCTGGGGCCAACGTCCTGACTTTC. This codes for CASSLRQGASSGANVLTF.

There are many counts of this clonotype. The chain recombines TRBV29-1 with TRBJ2-7; D is ambiguous. Germline V gene sequence: CDR1 SQVTM, CDR2 ANQGSEA. V lost 4 bases and J 4 bases, leaving 14 bases between the germline ends. This CDR3 is built from 13 residues. CDR3 DNA: TGCAGCGTTGGGGCTCCTCAAGGGTACGAGCAGTACTTC. It codes for CSVGAPQGYEQYF.

This clonotype was detected many times. The V call is TRBV6-1, the J call TRBJ1-5; D not certain. This CDR3 region has 13 residues. CDR1 and CDR2 from the germline V gene are MNHNS and SASEGT. Trimming cost V 8 bases and J 4 bases, with 12 bases left between them. The CDR3 nucleotides read TGTGCCAGCCTCGTCCAAGGGAATCAGCCCCAGCATTTT. It codes for CASLVQGNQPQHF.

The chain carries TRBV7-2 and TRBJ2-7; 12 bases align to TRBD2. The CDR3 covers 15 residues. With V trimmed by 5 bases and J by 12 bases, 14 bases remained unmatched. Germline lookup yields CDR1 SGHTA and CDR2 FQGNSA. CDR3 DNA: TGTGCCAGCAGCCGAAGACTAGCGGGAGTCGGAGAGATGTACTTC. Its translation: CASSRRLAGVGEMYF.

This clonotype was observed at least ten times. The rearrangement joins TRBV29-1 to TRBJ1-1, with 9 bases aligning to TRBD1. CDR1 SQVTM and CDR2 ANQGSEA come from the germline V gene. The ends lost 6 bases at V and 6 bases at J; junction bases unmatched: 8. This CDR3 is built from 13 residues. The CDR3 loop reads CSVRDRVIAEAFF. The DNA of the CDR3 is TGCAGCGTACGGGACAGGGTTATCGCTGAAGCTTTCTTT.

The table lists this clonotype with a few counts. This CDR3 reads CASSMGGRGNEQFF. DNA for the CDR3: TGTGCCAGTAGTATGGGGGGCCGAGGGAATGAGCAGTTCTTC. The chain has TRBV19 and TRBJ2-1; D may correspond to TRBD1 or TRBD2 (6 bases each). This CDR3 has 14 residues. Germline V gives CDR1 LNHDA, CDR2 SQIVND (reference sequence). The ends were cut back, 3 bases at V and 7 bases at J, with 13 bases in the middle.

The V call is TRBV4-1, the J call TRBJ2-1, with 14 nucleotides matching TRBD2. The V and J ends lost 4 bases and 10 bases, in that order; junction bases with no gene match: 3. This CDR3 spans 14 amino acids. CDR1 is MGHRA and CDR2 is YSYEKL in the germline V gene. For the CDR3, the DNA is TGCGCCAGCAGCCTTTGGACTAGCGGGAGGGAGCAGTTCTTC. It yields the protein CASSLWTSGREQFF.

This clonotype came up many times. This chain connects TRBV5-1 to TRBJ2-1, with D tentatively TRBD1 or TRBD2 (5 bases each). V was trimmed by 5 bases and J by 0 bases, leaving 9 bases between them. CDR1 is SGHRS and CDR2 is YFSETQ in the germline V gene. The CDR3 consists of 14 residues. This chain's CDR3 is CASRGTSSYNEQFF. The CDR3 DNA reads as TGCGCCAGCAGAGGGACGAGCTCCTACAATGAGCAGTTCTTC. Filled out from reference TRBV5-1 and TRBJ2-1, the complete variable domain reads KAGVTQTPRYLIKTRGQQVTLSCSPISGHRSVSWYQQTPGQGLQFLFEYFSETQRNKGNFPGRFSGRQFSNSRSEMNVSTLELGDSALYLCASRGTSSYNEQFFGPGTRLTVL.

The table lists this clonotype with many counts. V and J are TRBV20-1 and TRBJ2-6; maybe TRBD1 (5 bases). Germline lookup yields CDR1 DFQATT and CDR2 SNEGSKA (reference sequence). The CDR3 extends over 16 amino acids. The V end was cut by 2 bases, the J end by 1 base, with 12 bases between. This CDR3 reads CSARKAGLSGANVLTF. The DNA for the CDR3 is TGCAGTGCTAGAAAAGCAGGGTTGTCTGGGGCCAACGTCCTGACTTTC.

The sample holds many counts of this clonotype. V gene TRBV4-2 combines with J gene TRBJ1-5; TRBD1 aligns across 8 bases. Trimming took 5 bases from V and 5 from J; bases not matched to a gene: 2. This CDR3 comprises 13 residues. The germline V gene has CDR1 LGHNA and CDR2 YNFKEQ. CDR3 DNA: TGTGCCAGCAGCACACAGGGGGATCAGCCCCAGCATTTT. As protein: CASSTQGDQPQHF.

In its sample, this clonotype was seen many times. The CDR3 loop reads CASSLAGGNTDTQYF. Here the CDR3 DNA reads TGCGCCAGCAGCCTGGCGGGAGGAAATACAGATACGCAGTATTTT. V gene TRBV4-1 combines with J gene TRBJ2-3; 8 bases match TRBD2. The CDR3 covers 15 residues. V shed 4 bases, J shed 3 bases, and the junction held 6 bases outside the gene matches. Germline V gene sequence: CDR1 MGHRA, CDR2 YSYEKL.

This clonotype was counted at least ten times. V is TRBV5-1 and J is TRBJ2-4; 8 bases align to TRBD1. With V trimmed by 4 bases and J by 8 bases, 5 bases remained unmatched. This CDR3 has 13 residues. Germline V gene sequence: CDR1 SGHRS, CDR2 YFSETQ. CDR3 residues: CASSPGTGDIQYF. The DNA of the CDR3 is TGCGCCAGCAGCCCCGGGACAGGCGACATTCAGTACTTC.

The sample holds many counts of this clonotype. At one end the junction does not follow the germline gene, possibly because of a read error. This chain connects TRBV7-7 to TRBJ2-5, with D perhaps given as TRBD1 or TRBD2 (6 bases each). This CDR3 contains 15 residues. The germline gives CDR1 SSHAT, CDR2 FNYEAQ (reference sequence). The CDR3 loop reads CASSRSGAHGETQYF. Here the CDR3 DNA reads TGTGCTAGCAGCCGCTCGGGGGCCCATGGAGAGACCCAGTACTTC.

The sample holds a few counts of this clonotype. The rearrangement links TRBV29-1 to TRBJ2-3; the match to TRBD1 covers 7 bases. Germline assignment: CDR1 SQVTM and CDR2 ANQGSEA. The J segment lost 2 bases and the V segment lost 6 bases, leaving 5 bases of the junction unmatched. This CDR3 has 13 residues. In DNA form, the CDR3 reads TGCAGCGTCCTGGGACAGCACACAGATACGCAGTATTTT. It translates to CSVLGQHTDTQYF.

This rearrangement joins TRBV3-1 to TRBJ2-2; 7 nucleotides align to TRBD2. CDR1 and CDR2 from the germline V gene are LGHDT and YNNKEL (reference sequence). V trimming: 0 bases; J trimming: 0 bases; junction bases outside the gene matches: 7. The CDR3 extends over 18 amino acids. CDR3 region: CASSQDFSGNANTGELFF. The CDR3 region has the DNA TGTGCCAGCAGCCAAGACTTCAGCGGGAACGCGAACACCGGGGAGCTGTTTTTT.

This clonotype was counted a few times. The chain has TRBV29-1 and TRBJ2-5; 7 bases are a match to TRBD2. Germline V CDR1 and CDR2: SQVTM, ANQGSEA. The trim removed 2 bases at V and 5 bases at J, leaving 20 bases unmatched. The CDR3 length is 18 residues. The CDR3 DNA sequence: TGCAGCGTTGAATTTGGGCTAGCGGCGGAGAGGAGGGAGGAGACCCAGTACTTC. Protein: CSVEFGLAAERREETQYF.

This clonotype has at least ten counts. V usage is TRBV7-8 and J usage is TRBJ1-4; 8 bases map to TRBD1. The CDR3 totals 12 residues. The V gene's germline CDR1 is SGHVS and CDR2 FQNEAQ. V was clipped by 1 base and J by 13 bases; unmatched bases: 2. As DNA, the CDR3 is TGTGCCAGCAGCTTAGTGGGGACAGGACTGTTTTTT. Its translation: CASSLVGTGLFF.

The sample holds many counts of this clonotype. The rearrangement links TRBV29-1 to TRBJ1-1; 7 nucleotides align to TRBD1. The CDR3 is made up of 12 amino acids. Losses at the gene ends were 7 bases for V and 3 bases for J; bases not matched to a gene: 5. From germline, CDR1 is SQVTM and CDR2 ANQGSEA. As DNA, the CDR3 is TGCAGCGCCGCGACAGGGTACACTGAAGCTTTCTTT. Its translation: CSAATGYTEAFF.

In its sample, this clonotype was seen many times. The V call is TRBV15, the J call TRBJ2-2, with TRBD1 identical over 7 bases. V was pared by 9 bases and J by 6 bases, with 10 bases of the junction left unmatched. Germline CDR1 and CDR2: LNHNV and YYDKDF (reference sequence). The CDR3 totals 14 residues. This CDR3 is CATRRGGEAGELFF. CDR3 coding DNA: TGTGCCACTAGGCGAGGGGGCGAGGCCGGGGAGCTGTTTTTT.

This clonotype was seen repeatedly, ten times or more. The V and J genes are TRBV4-2 and TRBJ2-5; TRBD2 agrees at 8 bases. Germline-derived CDR1 and CDR2 are LGHNA and YNFKEQ. Losses at the gene ends were 0 bases for V and 2 bases for J; bases not matched to a gene: 14. This CDR3 spans 19 amino acids. CDR3 loop: CASSQEILHSTSGQETQYF. Written as DNA, the CDR3 is TGTGCCAGCAGCCAAGAAATCCTTCATAGCACTAGCGGACAAGAGACCCAGTACTTC.